A single sample is the source of the 15 T cell receptor beta chains below, sequenced in a study of blood T cell repertoires in COVID-19. The protocol was immunoSEQ multiplex PCR, while the TCRdb copy is restricted to in-frame clones and leaves out a portion. Among 27,000 or so clones listed, about four fifths were seen once. Sequenced sample: peripheral blood. Source of these receptors: an older man with acute or convalescent COVID-19.

The CDR3 region has the DNA TGTGCCAGCAGCTTTAAGACAGGGAGGAGCTACACCTTC. Translating gives CASSFKTGRSYTF. V gene TRBV7-9 combines with J gene TRBJ1-2, with 7 positions matching TRBD1. V lost 3 bases, J lost 9 bases, and 7 bases stayed unmatched. The CDR3 length is 13 residues. CDR1 is SEHNR and CDR2 is FQNEAQ in the germline V gene (reference sequence).

This chain connects TRBV12-2 to TRBJ1-3; TRBD1 is the table's D call, not checked against the DNA. TRBV12-2 is labeled a pseudogene. This CDR3 spans 16 amino acids. The chain's CDR3 is CASRSHYRDSGNTIYF. The CDR3 nucleotides are TGTGCAAGTCGCTCCCACTACAGGGACTCTGGAAACACCATATATTTT.

The chain is built from TRBV28 and TRBJ2-7; D perhaps matches TRBD1 (6 bases). CDR1 is MDHEN, CDR2 SYDVKM, per germline. The CDR3 totals 13 residues. The V gene lost 5 bases and the J gene lost 7 bases, with 15 bases spanning the gap. The CDR3 region has the DNA TGTGCCAGCAGTGCACCGGGACATTGGGAGCAGTACTTC. This encodes CASSAPGHWEQYF. Based on the CDR3 plus reference TRBV28 and TRBJ2-7, the full variable domain is DVKVTQSSRYLVKRTGEKVFLECVQDMDHENMFWYRQDPGLGLRLIYFSYDVKMKEKGDIPEGYSVSREKKERFSLILESASTNQTSMYLCASSAPGHWEQYFGPGTRLTVT.

The sample holds a few counts of this clone. The V gene is TRBV7-9, the J gene TRBJ1-2; tentatively, D is TRBD1 (5 bases). V lost 4 bases and J lost 6, with 12 bases in between. Germline V lookup: CDR1 SEHNR, CDR2 FQNEAQ (reference sequence). The CDR3 length is 13 residues. This chain's CDR3 is CASSYEGLDGYTF. Written as DNA, the CDR3 is TGTGCCAGCAGCTATGAGGGACTGGATGGCTACACCTTC. Variable domain in full (rest from reference TRBV7-9 and TRBJ1-2): DTGVSQNPRHKITKRGQNVTFRCDPISEHNRLYWYRQTLGQGPEFLTYFQNEAQLEKSRLLSDRFSAERPKGSFSTLEIQRTEQGDSAMYLCASSYEGLDGYTFGSGTRLTVV.

This chain links TRBV5-6 with TRBJ1-1; D perhaps matches TRBD1 (5 bases). Germline assignment: CDR1 SGHDT and CDR2 YYEEEE. Trimming stripped 2 bases from V and 8 bases from J, with 10 bases between. The CDR3 is 12 amino acids. The CDR3 nucleotides read TGTGCCAGCAGCTTCTTGACAGCCGAAGCTTTCTTT. Protein: CASSFLTAEAFF.

This clone was detected once. The chain joins TRBV21-1 to TRBJ2-1; the listed D gene, TRBD1, was not tested against the DNA. TRBV21-1 is given as a pseudogene. The CDR3 extends over 17 amino acids. CDR3 protein: CASSMFWDKQRYNEQFF. CDR3 nucleotides: TGTGCCAGCAGCATGTTTTGGGACAAACAGCGGTACAATGAGCAGTTCTTC.

The genes are TRBV18 and TRBJ1-5, with D unclear. Trimming left V 3 bases short and J 5 bases short, with 8 bases between. Germline assignment: CDR1 KGHSH and CDR2 LQKENI. The CDR3 has 13 residues. The CDR3 is CASSPGDDQPQHF. DNA for the CDR3: TGTGCCAGCTCACCGGGAGACGATCAGCCCCAGCATTTT.

This clone was recorded a few times. The V gene is TRBV4-1, the J gene TRBJ2-2, with 7 bases lining up with TRBD1. Trimming at V came to 2 bases and at J to 0 bases, leaving 9 bases not matched to a gene. Germline CDR1 MGHRA, CDR2 YSYEKL. CDR3 length equals 18 residues. CDR3 loop: CASSQTLTGWTNTGELFF. DNA of the CDR3: TGCGCCAGCAGCCAAACATTGACAGGGTGGACGAACACCGGGGAGCTGTTTTTT.

The CDR3 region is CASSQNRGRFVTEAFF. Written as DNA, the CDR3 is TGCGCCAGCAGCCAAAACAGGGGGCGTTTTGTTACTGAAGCTTTCTTT. This chain uses TRBV4-3 with TRBJ1-1; 9 positions agree with TRBD1. There are 16 residues in the CDR3. Germline CDR1 LGHNA, CDR2 YSLEER. J lost 5 bases, V lost 2 bases, and 9 bases had no gene match.

The rearrangement uses TRBV6-6 and TRBJ1-6; D remains ambiguous. V lost 8 bases, J lost 7 bases, and 12 bases lay in between. The CDR3 spans 13 residues. Germline values: CDR1 MNHNY, CDR2 SVGAGI (reference sequence). The CDR3 loop reads CASRLRANSPLHF. The CDR3, as DNA: TGTGCCAGCCGACTGCGGGCGAATTCACCCCTCCACTTT.

CDR3 sequence: CASRRAAAGDYEQYF. CDR3 nucleotide sequence: TGTGCCAGCAGAAGGGCAGCGGCAGGGGACTACGAGCAGTACTTC. The V call is TRBV6-5, the J call TRBJ2-7; D is perhaps TRBD1 (6 bases). The CDR3 consists of 15 residues. Germline lookup yields CDR1 MNHEY and CDR2 SVGAGI. V lost 6 bases, J lost 3 bases, and 18 bases lay in between.

The CDR3 protein is CSVEELLNTEAFF. For the CDR3, the DNA is TGCAGCGTTGAAGAACTGCTAAACACTGAAGCTTTCTTT. The chain carries TRBV29-1 and TRBJ1-1, with D unclear. The germline V gene encodes CDR1 SQVTM and CDR2 ANQGSEA. The V and J ends lost 0 bases and 2 bases respectively, with 7 bases between them. The CDR3 is 13 residues long.

This chain links TRBV19 with TRBJ2-7; 11 nucleotides match TRBD2. In germline, CDR1 is LNHDA, CDR2 SQIVND (reference sequence). There are 16 residues in the CDR3. V dropped 4 bases and J dropped 0; count of bases not matched to a gene: 5. CDR3 residues: CASSTGGLAASYEQYF. In DNA form, the CDR3 reads TGTGCCAGTAGTACGGGGGGACTAGCGGCCTCCTACGAGCAGTACTTC.

This sequence joins TRBV10-2 and TRBJ1-2; 8 bases are shared with TRBD1. The CDR3 length is 12 residues. J was trimmed by 6 bases and V by 4 bases; bases with no gene match: 1. Per the germline V gene, CDR1 is WSHSY and CDR2 is SAAADI. The CDR3 DNA follows: TGCGCCAGCAGTGGACAGGGGAATGGCTACACCTTC. Translation: CASSGQGNGYTF.

The chain recombines TRBV7-9 with TRBJ1-6; TRBD1 might be the D (5 bases). V was cut by 1 base and J by 3 bases, with 10 bases left in between. In germline, CDR1 is SEHNR, CDR2 FQNEAQ (reference sequence). The CDR3 is 16 residues long. DNA for the CDR3: TGTGCCAGCAGCTTAGGATGGGGGGACTATAATTCACCCCTCCACTTT. It yields the protein CASSLGWGDYNSPLHF.